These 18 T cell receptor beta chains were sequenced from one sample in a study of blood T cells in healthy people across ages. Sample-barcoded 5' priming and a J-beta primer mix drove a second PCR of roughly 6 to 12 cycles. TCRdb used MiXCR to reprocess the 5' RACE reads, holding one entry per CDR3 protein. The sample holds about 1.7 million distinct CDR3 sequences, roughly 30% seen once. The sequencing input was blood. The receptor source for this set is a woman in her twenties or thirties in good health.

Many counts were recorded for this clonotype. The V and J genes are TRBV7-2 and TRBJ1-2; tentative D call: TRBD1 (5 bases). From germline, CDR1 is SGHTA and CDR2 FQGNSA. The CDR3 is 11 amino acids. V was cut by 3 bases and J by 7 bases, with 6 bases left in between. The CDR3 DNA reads TGTGCCAGCAGCTTCCAGGGTGGCTACACCTTC. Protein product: CASSFQGGYTF.

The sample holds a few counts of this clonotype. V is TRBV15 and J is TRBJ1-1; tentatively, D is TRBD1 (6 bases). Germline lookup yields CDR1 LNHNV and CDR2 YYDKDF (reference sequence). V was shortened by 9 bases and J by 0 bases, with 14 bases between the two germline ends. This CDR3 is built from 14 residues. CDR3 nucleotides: TGTGCCACAGATAAGGGGGGGGTGAACACTGAAGCTTTCTTT. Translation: CATDKGGVNTEAFF.

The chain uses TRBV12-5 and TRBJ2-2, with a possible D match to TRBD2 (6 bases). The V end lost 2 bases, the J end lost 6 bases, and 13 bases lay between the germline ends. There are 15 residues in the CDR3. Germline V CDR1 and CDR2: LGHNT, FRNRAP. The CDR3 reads CASGLWGESAGELFF. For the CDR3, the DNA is TGTGCTAGTGGTTTGTGGGGGGAGAGTGCCGGGGAGCTGTTTTTT.

The CDR3 coding sequence is TGCAGTGCTAGAGAAGGACAGGTTTTGAGCACTGAAGCTTTCTTT. It is translated as CSAREGQVLSTEAFF. The gene calls are TRBV20-1 and TRBJ1-1; 7 positions match TRBD1. This CDR3 has 15 amino acids. Germline V gene data show CDR1 as DFQATT and CDR2 as SNEGSKA (reference sequence). V dropped 0 bases and J dropped 4; count of bases not matched to a gene: 8.

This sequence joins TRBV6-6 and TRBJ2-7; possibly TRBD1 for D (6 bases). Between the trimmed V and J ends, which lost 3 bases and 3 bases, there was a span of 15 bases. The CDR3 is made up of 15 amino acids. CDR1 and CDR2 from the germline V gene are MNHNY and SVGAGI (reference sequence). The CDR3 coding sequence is TGTGCCAGCAGTTATTCGGAGGCCAGGGGCTACGAGCAGTACTTC. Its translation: CASSYSEARGYEQYF.

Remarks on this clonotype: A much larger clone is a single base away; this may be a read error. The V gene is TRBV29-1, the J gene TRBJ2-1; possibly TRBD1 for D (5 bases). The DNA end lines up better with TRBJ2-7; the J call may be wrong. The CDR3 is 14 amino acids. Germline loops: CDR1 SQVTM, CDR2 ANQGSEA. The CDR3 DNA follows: TGCAGCGTTGAGGACAAGGACGTGTACAATGAGCAGTACTTC. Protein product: CSVEDKDVYNEQYF.

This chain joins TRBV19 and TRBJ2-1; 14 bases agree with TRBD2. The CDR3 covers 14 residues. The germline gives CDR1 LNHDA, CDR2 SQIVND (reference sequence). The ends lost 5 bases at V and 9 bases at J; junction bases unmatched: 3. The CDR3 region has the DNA TGTGCCAGTAGTGTGGGACTAGCGGGAGTTGAGCAGTTCTTC. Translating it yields CASSVGLAGVEQFF.

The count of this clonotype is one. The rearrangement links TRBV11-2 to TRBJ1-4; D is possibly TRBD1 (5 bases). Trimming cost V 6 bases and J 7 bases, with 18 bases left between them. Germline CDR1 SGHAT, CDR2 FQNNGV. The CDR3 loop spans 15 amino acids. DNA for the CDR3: TGTGCCAGCAGTCTTCGTACCGCAGGGAGTGAAAAACTGTTTTTT. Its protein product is CASSLRTAGSEKLFF.

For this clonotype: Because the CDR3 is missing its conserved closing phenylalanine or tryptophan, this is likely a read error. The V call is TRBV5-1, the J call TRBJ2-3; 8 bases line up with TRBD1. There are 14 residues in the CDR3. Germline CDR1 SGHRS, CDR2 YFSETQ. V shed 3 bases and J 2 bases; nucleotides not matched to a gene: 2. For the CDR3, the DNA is TGCGCCAGCAGCTGGGGACAGGTCACAGATACGCAGTATTAT. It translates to CASSWGQVTDTQYY.

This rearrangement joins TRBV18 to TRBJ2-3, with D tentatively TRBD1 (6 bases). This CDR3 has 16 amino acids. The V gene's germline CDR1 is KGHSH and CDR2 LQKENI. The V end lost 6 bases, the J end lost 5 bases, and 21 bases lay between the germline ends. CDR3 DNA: TGTGCCAGCTCTCCCTTACAGGGCGAGGAAGTAGATACGCAGTATTTT. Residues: CASSPLQGEEVDTQYF.

The DNA for the CDR3 is TGCAGTGCTACAACCGGGACAGGGCCTAGGGAGCAGTACTTC. This gives the protein CSATTGTGPREQYF. This rearrangement joins TRBV20-1 to TRBJ2-5; 9 positions match TRBD1. Trimming removed 4 bases from V and 11 bases from J; junction bases left unmatched: 14. CDR3 size: 14 residues. The V gene's germline CDR1 is DFQATT and CDR2 SNEGSKA (reference sequence).

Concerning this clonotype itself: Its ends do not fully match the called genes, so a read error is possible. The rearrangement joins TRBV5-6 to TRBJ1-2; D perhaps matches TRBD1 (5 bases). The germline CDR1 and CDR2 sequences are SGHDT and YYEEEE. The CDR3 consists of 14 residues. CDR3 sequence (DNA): TGTGCCAGCAGCATAGGGACGTCGGCTCGGGGCTACATCTTC. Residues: CASSIGTSARGYIF.

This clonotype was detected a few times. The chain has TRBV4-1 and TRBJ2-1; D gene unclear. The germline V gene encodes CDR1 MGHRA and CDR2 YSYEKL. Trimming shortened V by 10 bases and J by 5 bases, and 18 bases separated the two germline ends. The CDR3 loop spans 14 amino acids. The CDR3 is CATSGALVDNEQFF. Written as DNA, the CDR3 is TGCGCCACTTCGGGCGCCTTAGTAGACAATGAGCAGTTCTTC.

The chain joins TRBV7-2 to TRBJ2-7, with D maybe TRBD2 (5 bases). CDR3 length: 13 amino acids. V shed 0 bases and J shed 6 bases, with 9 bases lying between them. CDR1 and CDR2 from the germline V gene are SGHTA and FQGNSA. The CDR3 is CASSLALAFEQYF. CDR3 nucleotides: TGTGCCAGCAGCTTAGCTCTAGCATTCGAGCAGTACTTC.

The DNA for the CDR3 is TGTGCCAGCAGTCCCGGGGACAGGGGGCGCACTGAAGCTTTCTTT. Residues: CASSPGDRGRTEAFF. V and J are TRBV27 and TRBJ1-1; the match to TRBD1 covers 12 bases. With 5 bases clipped from V and 4 bases from J, the junction kept 5 bases outside the gene matches. The germline V gene has CDR1 MNHEY and CDR2 SMNVEV (reference sequence). This CDR3 has 15 amino acids.

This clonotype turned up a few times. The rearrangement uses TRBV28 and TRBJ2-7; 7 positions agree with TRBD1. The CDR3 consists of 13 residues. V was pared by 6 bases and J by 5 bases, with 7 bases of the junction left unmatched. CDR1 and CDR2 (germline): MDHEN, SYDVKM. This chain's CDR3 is CASSRQGVNEQYF. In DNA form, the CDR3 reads TGTGCCAGCAGCCGACAGGGTGTGAACGAGCAGTACTTC.

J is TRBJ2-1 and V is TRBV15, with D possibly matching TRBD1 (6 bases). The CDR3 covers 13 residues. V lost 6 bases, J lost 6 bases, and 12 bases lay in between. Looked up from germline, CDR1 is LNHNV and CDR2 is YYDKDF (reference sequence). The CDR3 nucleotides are TGTGCCACCAGTGGACAGACCTGCAATGAGCAGTTCTTC. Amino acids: CATSGQTCNEQFF.

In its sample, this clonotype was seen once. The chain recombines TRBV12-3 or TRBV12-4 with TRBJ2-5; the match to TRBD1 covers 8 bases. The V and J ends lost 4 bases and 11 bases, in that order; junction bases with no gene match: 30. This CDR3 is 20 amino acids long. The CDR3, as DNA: TGTGCCAGCAGTTCCCCTACAGGGGGTTCCCCTCTGAGCTCCTACAATGGGCAGTACTTC. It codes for CASSSPTGGSPLSSYNGQYF.